These 6 T cell receptor beta chains came from one sample sequenced in a study of blood T cell repertoires in COVID-19. TCRdb's copy holds only in-frame clones and misses some; the assay was immunoSEQ multiplex PCR. Found here are tens of thousands of clones, approximately 90% of them singletons; the top ten hold roughly 1.2%. Specimen: peripheral blood. These receptors all come from a woman aged 55 to 70 with acute or convalescent COVID-19.

This clone was seen just once. V and J are TRBV11-2 and TRBJ1-2, with D possibly being TRBD1 (6 bases). Germline V gene data show CDR1 as SGHAT and CDR2 as FQNNGV. CDR3 size: 14 residues. V was clipped by 0 bases and J by 4 bases, with 9 bases between them. The chain's CDR3 is CASSLEGQIYGYTF. DNA of the CDR3: TGTGCCAGCAGCTTAGAAGGACAGATCTATGGCTACACCTTC. The complete variable domain, with remaining parts taken from reference TRBV11-2 and TRBJ1-2, reads EAGVAQSPRYKIIEKRQSVAFWCNPISGHATLYWYQQILGQGPKLLIQFQNNGVVDDSQLPKDRFSAERLKGVDSTLKIQPAKLEDSAVYLCASSLEGQIYGYTFGSGTRLTVV.

This clone was seen just once. This chain uses TRBV19 with TRBJ1-3; possible D gene TRBD1, 6 bases. The CDR3 totals 14 residues. Trimming left V 7 bases short and J 4 bases short, with 14 bases between. Germline lookup yields CDR1 LNHDA and CDR2 SQIVND (reference sequence). CDR3 DNA: TGTGCCAGTACCGACACAGGGTCCGGAAACACCATATATTTT. Amino acid sequence: CASTDTGSGNTIYF.

J is TRBJ1-2 and V is TRBV6-2 or TRBV6-3; D is undetermined. The CDR3 runs 14 residues. Trimming left V 2 bases short and J 8 bases short, with 15 bases between. The germline CDR1 and CDR2 sequences are MNHEY and SVGEGT. The CDR3 spells CASSYGGSSDGYTF. The CDR3 nucleotides read TGTGCCAGCAGTTACGGCGGCAGCTCCGACGGCTACACCTTC.

The chain combines TRBV30 with TRBJ1-1; maybe TRBD1 (6 bases). CDR3 size: 15 residues. Trimming removed 1 base at V and 2 bases at J, with 14 bases between. In germline, CDR1 is GTSNPN, CDR2 SVGIG (reference sequence). CDR3 residues: CAWSEWARGNTEAFF. The CDR3 DNA reads TGTGCCTGGAGTGAGTGGGCCAGGGGAAACACTGAAGCTTTCTTT. Full variable domain (rest looked up from reference TRBV30 and TRBJ1-1): SQTIHQWPATLVQPVGSPLSLECTVEGTSNPNLYWYRQAAGRGLQLLFYSVGIGQISSEVPQNLSASRPQDRQFILSSKKLLLSDSGFYLCAWSEWARGNTEAFFGQGTRLTVV.

The chain is built from TRBV19 and TRBJ1-2; D is perhaps TRBD1 (6 bases). V shed 5 bases and J shed 1 base, with 17 bases lying between them. Germline V gene sequence: CDR1 LNHDA, CDR2 SQIVND (reference sequence). CDR3 length equals 16 residues. The CDR3 spells CASSPRRGSYNYGYTF. The CDR3 nucleotides read TGTGCCAGTAGTCCCCGCAGGGGAAGCTATAACTATGGCTACACCTTC.

J is TRBJ1-6 and V is TRBV7-8; weak D call: TRBD1 (5 bases). The germline V gene encodes CDR1 SGHVS and CDR2 FQNEAQ. V lost 0 bases and J lost 6, with 15 bases in between. The CDR3 has 17 residues. CDR3 in amino acids: CASSLAGHRAINSPLHF. Written as DNA, the CDR3 is TGTGCCAGCAGCTTAGCCGGACATCGGGCAATTAATTCACCCCTCCACTTT.